This T cell receptor beta chain was captured by sequencing in a study of identical twins. The table lists this clonotype with many counts. The antigen remains undetermined. TCRdb analysed the 5' RACE reads with MiXCR anew, one entry per CDR3 protein. The sample includes 200,000 to 250,000 distinct CDR3 sequences, 6.5% to 8% of them seen just once. Notes on the study in general: Zero-insertion results could be subject to partial confounding by invariant MAIT and iNKT cells.

The CDR3 loop spans 17 amino acids. Trimming removed 2 bases from V and 0 bases from J; junction bases left unmatched: 11. Germline-derived CDR1 and CDR2 are SGHRS and YFSETQ. This sample was shared with a second study, whose subject was T cells expressing NK-cell markers.

Sequenced input: CD8+ T cells sorted from blood. This clonotype was obtained from a young woman in good health. The chain employs TRBV5-1 and TRBJ2-7; TRBD1 aligns across 7 bases. The CDR3 loop is CASSLDPEGQISYEQYF. CDR3 bases: TGCGCCAGCAGCTTAGACCCCGAGGGACAGATCTCCTACGAGCAGTACTTC.